The table lists the clone carrying this T cell receptor (beta chain) with a few counts. What it recognizes is unknown. The record originates from a study of radiation and T cells in renal cell carcinoma. General study results and limits: Without pretreatment biopsies, baseline tumor clonotype presence was undetermined. From baseline, blood top tumor clonotypes peaked at 2 weeks post-radiation.

Some clones are missing from TCRdb's copy, which holds only in-frame ones; the method was immunoSEQ multiplex PCR. The table lists 55,000 to 65,000 clones, 60% to 85% of them singletons, with 6% to 9.5% in the top ten. V lost 0 bases, J lost 8 bases, and 7 bases lay in between. The V gene's germline CDR1 is SGHDN and CDR2 FVKESK. CDR3 length: 12 amino acids. Time point noted: baseline pretreatment blood. Treatment meaning: 15 Gy SBRT to primary tumor, nephrectomy 4 weeks later. Radiation-treated patients gave blood at baseline, week 2 and week 4. The chain has TRBV14 and TRBJ1-2; perhaps TRBD1 as D (5 bases). This TCR was sampled from a man in his sixties with renal cell carcinoma. The input for sequencing was blood, taken from a patient whose treatment included radiotherapy and nephrectomy. CDR3 residues: CASSQDWGGYTF. The CDR3 nucleotides are TGTGCCAGCAGCCAAGATTGGGGCGGCTACACCTTC.